This T cell receptor beta chain was documented in a study of graft-versus-host responses after intestinal transplantation. Study outcomes and limitations: Patients who carried graft-donor T cell macrochimerism also had high graft-versus-host to host-versus-graft clonal ratios in their allografts. Early post-transplant HvG declines were associated with peak circulating GvH clone levels.

Here immunoSEQ multiplex PCR was the method, and the copy in TCRdb shows in-frame clones only, minus some. Here the sample spans around 95,000 clones, roughly 90% being singletons. A remark on this clone: The antigen is not known.

The specimen was unstimulated CD4+ T cells sorted from spleen or lymph node cells, collected before transplant. This sequence originates from a human donor who was the organ donor for an intestinal transplant.

The CDR3 loop is CASSLVLRGDTGELFF. CDR3 DNA: TGTGCCAGCAGCTTAGTACTGCGGGGGGACACCGGGGAGCTGTTTTTT. The chain recombines TRBV7-8 with TRBJ2-2, with 8 bases aligning to TRBD2. This CDR3 has 16 residues. CDR1 and CDR2 (germline): SGHVS, FQNEAQ. Unmatched junction bases numbered 4, after V lost 1 base and J lost 3 bases.